These 13 T cell receptor beta chains share one sample of origin, sequenced in a study of beta chain features in type 1 diabetes. Every bit of the isolated RNA underwent reverse transcription, so sequencing read expressed TCRB transcripts. TCRdb's table, derived via immunoSEQ multiplex PCR, lists solely in-frame clones and lacks some. The sample carries hundreds of thousands of clones, approximately 30% recorded once. Sequencing was performed on naive CD4+ T cells from blood. The source of these receptors is a man aged 18 to 29 in good health.

The genes are TRBV28 and TRBJ2-7; a weak D match, TRBD2 (5 bases). The CDR3 is 11 amino acids. CDR1 and CDR2 (germline): MDHEN, SYDVKM. Trimming shortened V by 5 bases and J by 4 bases, and 6 bases separated the two germline ends. CDR3 nucleotides: TGTGCCAGCAGTCCGGGGTACGAGCAGTACTTC. Protein product: CASSPGYEQYF.

This clone has a handful of counts. The rearrangement uses TRBV7-2 and TRBJ2-7, with 11 nucleotides matching TRBD1. This CDR3 region has 14 residues. V trimming: 5 bases; J trimming: 7 bases; junction bases outside the gene matches: 7. The V gene's germline CDR1 is SGHTA and CDR2 FQGNSA. The CDR3 loop is CASSPGQGAREQYF. CDR3 nucleotide sequence: TGTGCCAGCAGCCCCGGACAGGGGGCCAGAGAGCAGTACTTC.

The V and J genes are TRBV29-1 and TRBJ2-3, with 7 positions matching TRBD2. CDR3 size: 15 residues. Germline assignment: CDR1 SQVTM and CDR2 ANQGSEA. V lost 8 bases to trimming and J lost 3 bases; unmatched junction nucleotides: 14. The CDR3 region has the DNA TGCAGCCTGAGCGGTCTGGCTAGCGGTACAGATACGCAGTATTTT. This gives the protein CSLSGLASGTDTQYF.

V usage is TRBV11-2 and J usage is TRBJ2-5; possibly TRBD2 for D (5 bases). Looked up from germline, CDR1 is SGHAT and CDR2 is FQNNGV. Trimming pared 5 bases from V and 1 base from J, leaving 14 bases between. CDR3 length equals 15 residues. In DNA, the CDR3 is TGTGCCAGCAGCCGCGACCGGGGTGGCCAAGAGACCCAGTACTTC. The encoded protein is CASSRDRGGQETQYF.

In DNA form, the CDR3 reads TGTGCCAGCAGCGTAGCCGACCACAGGGATACCTCCTACGAGCAGTACTTC. Protein product: CASSVADHRDTSYEQYF. The V and J genes are TRBV9 and TRBJ2-7, with D possibly being TRBD1 (6 bases). V was cut by 0 bases and J by 0 bases, with 16 bases left in between. This CDR3 spans 17 amino acids. Germline CDR1 and CDR2: SGDLS and YYNGEE.

This chain links TRBV30 with TRBJ2-5; no clear D. The CDR3 runs 12 residues. Trimming pared 1 base from V and 12 bases from J, leaving 15 bases between. Germline V gene data show CDR1 as GTSNPN and CDR2 as SVGIG (reference sequence). The CDR3 region has the DNA TGTGCCTGGAGTGCGTCGGTAGAGAGAAAGTACTTC. It encodes CAWSASVERKYF.

This clone occurred a few times. V gene TRBV13 combines with J gene TRBJ2-5, with D possibly TRBD2 on 5 matching bases. Trimming took off 3 bases at V and 5 bases at J, with 13 bases between the two ends. From germline, CDR1 is PRHDT and CDR2 FYEKMQ (reference sequence). CDR3 length: 14 amino acids. The chain's CDR3 is CASSLVRGGETQYF. CDR3 in DNA: TGTGCCAGCAGCTTGGTCCGGGGTGGGGAGACCCAGTACTTC. The whole variable domain, remainder taken from reference TRBV13 and TRBJ2-5, is AAGVIQSPRHLIKEKRETATLKCYPIPRHDTVYWYQQGPGQDPQFLISFYEKMQSDKGSIPDRFSAQQFSDYHSELNMSSLELGDSALYFCASSLVRGGETQYFGPGTRLLVL.

The chain employs TRBV30 and TRBJ2-5, with no clear D. Germline V gene data show CDR1 as GTSNPN and CDR2 as SVGIG (reference sequence). Trimming pared 3 bases from V and 1 base from J, leaving 15 bases between. The CDR3 runs 15 residues. The CDR3 sequence: CAWSEHFSRQETQYF. The DNA of the CDR3 is TGTGCCTGGAGCGAACACTTCAGTCGCCAAGAGACCCAGTACTTC.

This clone was detected once. This sample also contains other DNA sequences that code for the same CDR3. CDR3 sequence reads: CASSLDGSSSYNEQFF. CDR3 in DNA: TGTGCCAGCAGCTTAGATGGGTCGAGCTCCTACAATGAGCAGTTCTTC. The chain combines TRBV7-2 with TRBJ2-1; D gene unclear. V lost 1 base to trimming and J lost 0 bases, with 10 bases between them. Germline V lookup: CDR1 SGHTA, CDR2 FQGNSA. This CDR3 spans 16 amino acids.

This clone has a handful of counts. This chain joins TRBV30 and TRBJ1-2; D remains ambiguous. V dropped 4 bases and J dropped 2 bases, with 11 bases sitting between them. From germline, CDR1 is GTSNPN and CDR2 SVGIG (reference sequence). The CDR3 consists of 13 residues. As DNA, the CDR3 is TGTGCCTGGACGGGCAGCCGAAACTATGGCTACACCTTC. Translation: CAWTGSRNYGYTF.

This clone was recorded a few times. The chain recombines TRBV30 with TRBJ2-7; D unresolved. V was clipped by 0 bases and J by 4 bases, with 19 bases between them. In germline, CDR1 is GTSNPN, CDR2 SVGIG (reference sequence). The CDR3 has 16 amino acids. The CDR3 coding sequence is TGTGCCTGGAGTGTTTATCAAGTCCTGGGGTTTTACGAGCAGTACTTC. Protein product: CAWSVYQVLGFYEQYF.

This clone has more than one count but fewer than ten. This chain links TRBV29-1 with TRBJ2-5; D is tentatively TRBD1 or TRBD2 (5 bases each). Trimming took 5 bases from V and 5 from J, leaving 12 bases between them. The CDR3 is 12 residues long. Germline V gene data show CDR1 as SQVTM and CDR2 as ANQGSEA. The CDR3 bases are TGCAGCGTTTTGTCCAGGGAGGAGACCCAGTACTTC. Protein sequence: CSVLSREETQYF.

J is TRBJ2-1 and V is TRBV9, with TRBD2 as a possible D gene (5 bases). V lost 5 bases and J lost 12, with 18 bases in between. Germline CDR1 reads SGDLS; CDR2 reads YYNGEE. The length of the CDR3 is 13 residues. The CDR3 nucleotides are TGTGCCAGCAGACCTAGCACGGTGATAGGGCAGTTCTTC. It encodes CASRPSTVIGQFF.